This entry lists 3 T cell receptor beta chains sequenced from one sample in a study of cytotoxic CD8 clonotypes in ibrutinib-treated CLL. Clones were read by immunoSEQ multiplex PCR, and TCRdb kept only the in-frame ones, dropping some. The table includes fewer than 150,000 clones, roughly 84% detected once. Sample: PBMCs, taken after 24 months of ibrutinib treatment. The receptors stem from a human donor with chronic lymphocytic leukemia.

The chain has TRBV5-1 and TRBJ1-1; tentative D call: TRBD1 (5 bases). Trimming stripped 4 bases from V and 2 bases from J, with 9 bases between. The CDR3 contains 13 residues. Germline CDR1 is SGHRS and CDR2 is YFSETQ. CDR3 nucleotide sequence: TGCGCCAGCAGCACTACAGGTAACACTGAAGCTTTCTTT. This codes for CASSTTGNTEAFF.

This clone was recorded once. This rearrangement joins TRBV5-8 to TRBJ2-5; maybe TRBD1 (6 bases). The J call could be wrong; TRBJ2-7 is a better fit for the DNA end. Germline-derived CDR1 and CDR2 are SGHTS and YDEGEE. The CDR3 length is 13 residues. CDR3 in amino acids: CASSFDRNYEQYF. The CDR3 region has the DNA TGTGCCAGCAGTTTCGACAGGAACTACGAGCAGTACTTC.

This clone is a singleton in its sample. V and J are TRBV18 and TRBJ2-1; 10 nucleotides agree with TRBD1. The CDR3 runs 15 residues. The ends lost 4 bases at V and 4 bases at J; junction bases unmatched: 4. Germline V gene sequence: CDR1 KGHSH, CDR2 LQKENI. CDR3 bases: TGTGCCAGCTCACTTGGACAGGGGGGATACAATGAGCAGTTCTTC. This gives the protein CASSLGQGGYNEQFF.